Below are 26 T cell receptor beta chains sequenced from a single sample in a study of blood T cell repertoires in COVID-19 (TCRdb year 2020). The protocol used for the library was the immunoSEQ multiplex PCR assay. This is the immuneACCESS table as TCRdb keeps it, with only in-frame sequences that have V and J called. A part of the clones is gone; compared with another copy, unresolved V genes explain less than half, and the rest is unexplained. Across this sample there are about 100,000 clones, with approximately 79% seen only once. The ten largest clones take up 20% to 25% of the sample. The source material was peripheral blood. The receptors stem from a man between 65 and 85 years old with active or convalescent COVID-19.

The rearrangement links TRBV30 to TRBJ1-1, with TRBD1 identical over 8 bases. J was trimmed by 10 bases and V by 1 base; bases with no gene match: 8. Germline V gene lookup returns CDR1 GTSNPN and CDR2 SVGIG (reference sequence). This CDR3 region has 13 residues. Here the CDR3 DNA reads TGTGCCTGGAGTGGGCAGGGGGCGTATGGAGCTTTCTTT. Translated, it gives CAWSGQGAYGAFF.

J is TRBJ2-2 and V is TRBV3-1 (or the pseudogene TRBV3-2); the match to TRBD2 covers 13 bases. The CDR3 runs 17 residues. V lost 5 bases, J lost 5 bases, and 8 bases stayed unmatched. CDR1 is LGHDT and CDR2 is YNNKEL in the germline V gene (reference sequence). The CDR3 DNA reads as TGTGCCAGCAGCTTGCGGACTAGCGGGAGAAGAACCGGGGAGCTGTTTTTT. Amino acid sequence: CASSLRTSGRRTGELFF.

This CDR3 reads CASSRTSGRSTDTQYF. As DNA, the CDR3 is TGTGCCAGCAGCAGGACTAGCGGGAGAAGCACAGATACGCAGTATTTT. The chain joins TRBV5-4 to TRBJ2-3; 13 bases agree with TRBD2. Trimming at V came to 4 bases and at J to 0 bases, leaving 2 bases not matched to a gene. Germline V gene lookup returns CDR1 SGHNT and CDR2 YYREEE (reference sequence). The CDR3 consists of 16 residues.

This clone appeared a few times. The chain uses TRBV30 and TRBJ2-7; a weak D match, TRBD1 (7 bases). Germline loops: CDR1 GTSNPN, CDR2 SVGIG (reference sequence). Trimming left V 7 bases short and J 3 bases short, with 19 bases between. The CDR3 has 14 residues. CDR3 in DNA: TGTGCCTACATTCCCCAGGGGGGAATCTACGAGCAGTACTTC. It codes for CAYIPQGGIYEQYF.

This clone has only a few counts. The same CDR3 also results from other DNA sequences found in this sample. The rearrangement joins TRBV30 to TRBJ1-5; no reliable D call. V shed 0 bases and J shed 4 bases, with 7 bases lying between them. The length of the CDR3 is 13 residues. Germline assignment: CDR1 GTSNPN and CDR2 SVGIG (reference sequence). The DNA of the CDR3 is TGTGCCTGGAGTGTACCGGGGAATCAGCCCCAGCATTTT. It encodes CAWSVPGNQPQHF.

J is TRBJ1-4 and V is TRBV7-6, with TRBD1 matching 8 bases. Germline V lookup: CDR1 SGHVS, CDR2 FNYEAQ. J was trimmed by 8 bases and V by 5 bases; bases with no gene match: 7. This CDR3 has 14 residues. CDR3 bases: TGTGCCAGCAGCAAAGGACAGGGAGGAGAAAAACTGTTTTTT. Protein sequence: CASSKGQGGEKLFF.

The genes are TRBV30 and TRBJ1-2; 8 bases are a match to TRBD1. The trim removed 1 base at V and 4 bases at J, leaving 2 bases unmatched. CDR1 is GTSNPN, CDR2 SVGIG, per germline (reference sequence). The CDR3 runs 13 residues. The DNA of the CDR3 is TGTGCCTGGAGTGGGACAGGGCCCTATGGCTACACCTTC. Protein product: CAWSGTGPYGYTF.

The rearrangement joins TRBV28 to TRBJ1-6; 9 nucleotides match TRBD1. Per the germline V gene, CDR1 is MDHEN and CDR2 is SYDVKM. The length of the CDR3 is 15 residues. V lost 6 bases, J lost 9 bases, and 9 bases stayed unmatched. The DNA of the CDR3 is TGTGCCAGCAGAACCGGGCGGGACAGGGTTTCACCCCTCCACTTT. Its protein is CASRTGRDRVSPLHF.

This clone was counted a single time. CDR3 DNA: TGTGCCAGCTCACCAGCCTACGGGAATGAAAAACTGTTTTTT. Protein sequence: CASSPAYGNEKLFF. This chain joins TRBV18 and TRBJ1-4; unclear D gene. The ends were cut back, 2 bases at V and 5 bases at J, with 9 bases in the middle. The CDR3 totals 14 residues. Germline V gives CDR1 KGHSH, CDR2 LQKENI.

The gene calls are TRBV5-1 and TRBJ1-1; D may be TRBD1 (5 bases). Germline V gene sequence: CDR1 SGHRS, CDR2 YFSETQ. CDR3 length: 13 amino acids. Trimming shortened V by 4 bases and J by 4 bases, and 11 bases separated the two germline ends. CDR3: CASSPQDLTEAFF. CDR3 in DNA: TGCGCCAGCAGCCCACAGGACCTCACTGAAGCTTTCTTT.

The chain is built from TRBV19 and TRBJ1-4, with D tentatively TRBD1 (5 bases). The CDR3 has 15 residues. Per the germline V gene, CDR1 is LNHDA and CDR2 is SQIVND (reference sequence). Trimming shortened V by 5 bases and J by 7 bases, and 17 bases separated the two germline ends. DNA for the CDR3: TGTGCCAGTAGTGTTGCGGGACGGCGGGCTGAAAAACTGTTTTTT. Its protein product is CASSVAGRRAEKLFF.

The V call is TRBV14, the J call TRBJ2-5; TRBD2 agrees at 7 bases. CDR1 and CDR2 from the germline V gene are SGHDN and FVKESK. V dropped 3 bases and J dropped 2; count of bases not matched to a gene: 6. The CDR3 loop spans 15 amino acids. The CDR3 here is CASSQGRGGQETQYF. CDR3 DNA sequence: TGTGCCAGCAGCCAGGGGAGGGGCGGACAAGAGACCCAGTACTTC.

This sequence joins TRBV5-1 and TRBJ2-7, with 8 bases that match TRBD2. Germline V gene sequence: CDR1 SGHRS, CDR2 YFSETQ. This CDR3 has 16 residues. J was trimmed by 1 base and V by 3 bases; bases with no gene match: 9. The CDR3 sequence is CASSSSKREPSYEQYF. CDR3 in DNA: TGCGCCAGCAGCTCTAGTAAGCGGGAGCCATCCTACGAGCAGTACTTC.

This rearrangement joins TRBV27 to TRBJ1-1, with D possibly being TRBD1 (6 bases). The germline V gene encodes CDR1 MNHEY and CDR2 SMNVEV (reference sequence). There are 15 residues in the CDR3. V was cut by 5 bases and J by 7 bases, with 20 bases left in between. CDR3 residues: CASSTPLQGSVEAFF. CDR3 DNA: TGTGCCAGCAGTACACCGCTTCAGGGGTCGGTTGAAGCTTTCTTT.

The genes are TRBV30 and TRBJ2-3; 9 positions agree with TRBD2. The CDR3 has 15 amino acids. Germline trimming cut 2 bases from V and 3 bases from J; bases unmatched to any gene: 6. Per germline, CDR1 GTSNPN and CDR2 SVGIG (reference sequence). CDR3 coding DNA: TGTGCCTGGAGTTCGACTAGCGGAGTTACAGATACGCAGTATTTT. Translating it yields CAWSSTSGVTDTQYF.

This rearrangement joins TRBV12-3 or TRBV12-4 to TRBJ1-1, with 10 bases aligning to TRBD1. CDR3 length: 12 residues. The V and J ends lost 6 bases and 10 bases, in that order; junction bases with no gene match: 5. This chain's CDR3 is CASSFRDRGAFF. In DNA form, the CDR3 reads TGTGCCAGCAGCTTCCGGGACAGGGGAGCTTTCTTT.

V is TRBV2 and J is TRBJ1-5; the match to TRBD1 covers 8 bases. CDR1 is SNHLY, CDR2 FYNNEI, per germline. The CDR3 has 12 residues. The ends lost 6 bases at V and 7 bases at J; junction bases unmatched: 2. The CDR3 sequence: CASRGQVQPQHF. CDR3 sequence (DNA): TGTGCCAGCAGGGGACAGGTCCAGCCCCAGCATTTT.

The chain couples TRBV19 to TRBJ1-2, with 7 bases that match TRBD1. This CDR3 is built from 15 residues. From germline, CDR1 is LNHDA and CDR2 SQIVND (reference sequence). Trimming removed 5 bases from V and 0 bases from J; junction bases left unmatched: 6. Written as DNA, the CDR3 is TGTGCCAGTAGTCCCGGACAGGCTGCTAACTATGGCTACACCTTC. Translating it yields CASSPGQAANYGYTF.

The V and J genes are TRBV3-1 (or the pseudogene TRBV3-2) and TRBJ1-3, with no clear D. V lost 1 base and J 3 bases, leaving 10 bases between the germline ends. This CDR3 is built from 15 residues. The V gene's germline CDR1 is LGHDT and CDR2 YNNKEL (reference sequence). The CDR3 protein is CASSQGHGVGNTIYF. Here the CDR3 DNA reads TGTGCCAGCAGCCAAGGACACGGGGTTGGAAACACCATATATTTT.

This chain uses TRBV12-3 or TRBV12-4 with TRBJ1-2; 7 nucleotides line up with TRBD1. CDR3 length: 12 amino acids. The trim removed 5 bases at V and 7 bases at J, leaving 4 bases unmatched. The CDR3 DNA reads as TGTGCCAGCAGTAACGCAGGGGGTGGCTACACCTTC. This gives the protein CASSNAGGGYTF.

This clone was seen a single time. The chain links TRBV5-1 to TRBJ1-2, with D perhaps matching TRBD1 (6 bases). V dropped 2 bases and J dropped 2 bases, with 10 bases sitting between them. Germline V lookup: CDR1 SGHRS, CDR2 YFSETQ. The CDR3 contains 14 residues. The CDR3 loop reads CASSLSDRNYGYTF. CDR3 sequence (DNA): TGCGCCAGCAGCTTATCTGACAGGAACTATGGCTACACCTTC.

This clone was seen a handful of times. The genes are TRBV28 and TRBJ2-1; 8 bases line up with TRBD2. V shed 6 bases and J 6 bases; nucleotides not matched to a gene: 13. The germline gives CDR1 MDHEN, CDR2 SYDVKM. This CDR3 is 16 amino acids long. The CDR3 loop reads CASSRASGTRGNEQFF. CDR3 DNA sequence: TGTGCCAGCAGCCGCGCTTCCGGGACTAGGGGCAATGAGCAGTTCTTC. The full variable domain, rest sourced from reference TRBV28 and TRBJ2-1, is DVKVTQSSRYLVKRTGEKVFLECVQDMDHENMFWYRQDPGLGLRLIYFSYDVKMKEKGDIPEGYSVSREKKERFSLILESASTNQTSMYLCASSRASGTRGNEQFFGPGTRLTVL.

The chain uses TRBV21-1 and TRBJ2-3; TRBD1 reflects the table's D call only, with no check against the DNA. TRBV21-1 is a pseudogene segment. The CDR3 runs 15 residues. CDR3 loop: CASSNYRISTDTQYF. DNA of the CDR3: TGTGCCAGCAGCAACTACAGGATCAGCACAGATACGCAGTATTTT.

The chain joins TRBV10-1 to TRBJ2-1, with TRBD2 matching over 8 bases. From germline, CDR1 is WNHNN and CDR2 SYGVQD (reference sequence). This CDR3 comprises 15 residues. V lost 2 bases to trimming and J lost 4 bases; unmatched junction nucleotides: 4. DNA of the CDR3: TGCGCCAGCAGTGAGACGGGGGGGCCTTACAATGAGCAGTTCTTC. It specifies CASSETGGPYNEQFF.

V gene TRBV27 combines with J gene TRBJ2-7; 9 nucleotides match TRBD2. Germline V lookup: CDR1 MNHEY, CDR2 SMNVEV (reference sequence). The length of the CDR3 is 15 residues. Trimming at V came to 2 bases and at J to 7 bases, leaving 9 bases not matched to a gene. CDR3 sequence: CASSLGGGGAQEQYF. CDR3 in DNA: TGTGCCAGCAGTTTAGGCGGCGGGGGGGCGCAGGAGCAGTACTTC.

This clone was seen many times. CDR3 amino acids: CASSHEDRAGYTF. CDR3 DNA sequence: TGTGCCAGCAGCCACGAGGACAGGGCTGGCTACACCTTC. The J gene is TRBJ1-2, the V gene TRBV6-6, with 8 nucleotides matching TRBD1. This CDR3 is 13 amino acids long. V was clipped by 6 bases and J by 7 bases; unmatched bases: 7. Germline lookup yields CDR1 MNHNY and CDR2 SVGAGI (reference sequence).